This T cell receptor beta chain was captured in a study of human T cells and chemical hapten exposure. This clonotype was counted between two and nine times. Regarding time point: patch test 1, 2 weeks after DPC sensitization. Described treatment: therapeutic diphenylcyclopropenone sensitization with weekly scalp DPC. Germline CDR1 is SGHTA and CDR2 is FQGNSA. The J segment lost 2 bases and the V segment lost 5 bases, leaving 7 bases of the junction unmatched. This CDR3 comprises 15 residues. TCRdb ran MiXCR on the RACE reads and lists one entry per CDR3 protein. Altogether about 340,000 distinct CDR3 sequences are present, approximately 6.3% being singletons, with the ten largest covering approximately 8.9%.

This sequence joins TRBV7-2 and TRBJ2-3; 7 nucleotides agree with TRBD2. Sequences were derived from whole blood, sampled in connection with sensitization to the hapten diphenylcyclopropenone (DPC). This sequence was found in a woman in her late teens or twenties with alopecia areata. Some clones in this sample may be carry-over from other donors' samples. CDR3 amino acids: CASSPTTSATDTQYF. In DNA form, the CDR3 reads TGTGCCAGCAGCCCTACCACTAGCGCCACAGATACGCAGTATTTT. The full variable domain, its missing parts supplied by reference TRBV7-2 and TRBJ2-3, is GAGVSQSPSNKVTEKGKDVELRCDPISGHTALYWYRQSLGQGLEFLIYFQGNSAPDKSGLPSDRFSAERTGGSVSTLTIQRTQQEDSAVYLCASSPTTSATDTQYFGPGTRLTVL.